The source of this T cell receptor (beta chain) is a study of blood T cell repertoires in COVID-19. Sequencing used immunoSEQ multiplex PCR; TCRdb keeps in-frame clones, though not all of them. The sample yields roughly 480,000 clones, roughly nine tenths seen once. CDR3 size: 13 residues. The junction had 2 bases not matched to a gene; V was cut back by 3 bases and J by 4 bases. On this clone itself: The sample holds other DNA sequences that translate to the same CDR3.

This sequence originates from a man in his late teens or twenties with COVID-19, enrolled during active disease. V gene TRBV12-3 or TRBV12-4 combines with J gene TRBJ2-5; 7 nucleotides align to TRBD1. Specimen: peripheral blood. The CDR3 nucleotides read TGTGCCAGCAGTTTGCGACAGGGAGAGACCCAGTACTTC. This codes for CASSLRQGETQYF.